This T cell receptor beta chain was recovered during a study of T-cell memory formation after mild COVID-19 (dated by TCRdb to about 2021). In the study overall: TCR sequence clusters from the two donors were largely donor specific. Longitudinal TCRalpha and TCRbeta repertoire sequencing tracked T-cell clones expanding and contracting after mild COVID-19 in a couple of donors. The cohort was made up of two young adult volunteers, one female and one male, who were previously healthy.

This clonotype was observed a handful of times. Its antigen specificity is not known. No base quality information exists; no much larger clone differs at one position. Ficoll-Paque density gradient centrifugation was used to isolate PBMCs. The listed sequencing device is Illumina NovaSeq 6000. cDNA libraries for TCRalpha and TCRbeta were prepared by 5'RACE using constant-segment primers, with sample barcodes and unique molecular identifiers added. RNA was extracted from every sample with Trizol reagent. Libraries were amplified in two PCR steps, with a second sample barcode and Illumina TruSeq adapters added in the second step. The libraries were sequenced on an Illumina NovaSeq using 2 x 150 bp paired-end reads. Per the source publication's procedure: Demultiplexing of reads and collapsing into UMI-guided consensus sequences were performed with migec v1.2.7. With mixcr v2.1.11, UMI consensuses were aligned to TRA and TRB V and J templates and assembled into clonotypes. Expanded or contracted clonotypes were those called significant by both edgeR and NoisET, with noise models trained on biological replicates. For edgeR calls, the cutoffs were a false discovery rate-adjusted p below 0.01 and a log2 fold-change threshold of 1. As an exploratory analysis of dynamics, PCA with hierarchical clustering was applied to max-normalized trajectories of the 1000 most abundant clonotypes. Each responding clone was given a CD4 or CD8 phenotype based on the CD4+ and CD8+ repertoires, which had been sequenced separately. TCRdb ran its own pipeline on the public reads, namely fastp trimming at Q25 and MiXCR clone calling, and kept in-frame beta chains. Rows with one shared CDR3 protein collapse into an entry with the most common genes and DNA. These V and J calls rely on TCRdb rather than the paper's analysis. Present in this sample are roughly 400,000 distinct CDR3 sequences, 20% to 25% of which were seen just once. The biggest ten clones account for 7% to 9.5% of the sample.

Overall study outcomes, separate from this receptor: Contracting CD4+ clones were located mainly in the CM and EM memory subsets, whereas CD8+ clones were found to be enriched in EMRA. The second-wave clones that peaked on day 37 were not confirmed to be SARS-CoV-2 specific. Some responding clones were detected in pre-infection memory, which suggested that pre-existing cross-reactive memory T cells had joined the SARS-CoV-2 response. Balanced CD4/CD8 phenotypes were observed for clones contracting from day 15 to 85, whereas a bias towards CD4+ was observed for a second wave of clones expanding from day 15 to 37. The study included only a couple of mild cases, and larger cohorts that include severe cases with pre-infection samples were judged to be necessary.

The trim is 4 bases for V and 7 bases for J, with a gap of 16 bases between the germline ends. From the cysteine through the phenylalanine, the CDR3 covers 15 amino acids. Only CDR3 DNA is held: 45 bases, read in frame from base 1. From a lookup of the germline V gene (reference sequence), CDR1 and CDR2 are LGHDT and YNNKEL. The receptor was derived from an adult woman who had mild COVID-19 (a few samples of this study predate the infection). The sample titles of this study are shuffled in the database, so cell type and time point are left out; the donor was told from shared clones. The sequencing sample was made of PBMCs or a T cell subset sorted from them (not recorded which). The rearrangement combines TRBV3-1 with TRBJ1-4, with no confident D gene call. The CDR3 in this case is CASSRGAGRGEKLFF. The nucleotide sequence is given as TGTGCCAGCAGCCGCGGAGCTGGAAGAGGTGAAAAACTGTTTTTT.